This T cell receptor beta chain originates from a study of T-cell reconstitution after alpha-beta-depleted transplantation in children. The library targeted TCRbeta and was prepared with unique molecular identifiers. Via MiXCR, TCRdb re-called the PCR reads, giving one row per CDR3 protein. The table includes fewer than 350,000 distinct CDR3 sequences, roughly 8.2% detected once. Many counts were recorded for this clonotype. What it recognizes is unknown. Broader study findings: Alpha-beta T cells present about two months after transplant were reported to originate from several hundred expanded graft clones. Surviving recipient cells, namely T cells and thymic progenitors, were the source of high day-60 TCRbeta diversity in some patients. By one year post-transplant, T-cell counts and diversity largely arose from T cells that were newly produced.

Trimming cost V 3 bases and J 6 bases; bases outside gene matches: 12. The CDR3 consists of 16 residues. Germline CDR1 is DFQATT and CDR2 is SNEGSKA (reference sequence). The sequence derives from a female patient aged 2-15 years who had a stem cell transplant for Fanconi anemia, so the T cells may come from the graft donor. This sequence joins TRBV20-1 and TRBJ2-4; the match to TRBD1 covers 9 bases. The sequencing used peripheral blood, collected 360 days after TCRalphabeta/CD19-depleted stem cell transplant. In DNA, the CDR3 is TGCAGTGCTAGTCCGGGGACAGGGTTGATTAGAAACATTCAGTACTTC. Protein product: CSASPGTGLIRNIQYF.